This TCR beta chain appears in the sequencing data of a study of beta chain features in type 1 diabetes. Reverse transcribing all isolated RNA meant expressed TCRB transcripts were sequenced. The table came from immunoSEQ multiplex PCR; TCRdb's copy has only in-frame clones and leaves some out. In the table there are about 280,000 clones, around 16% of which are singletons. This CDR3 contains 16 residues. Germline CDR1 GTSNPN, CDR2 SVGIG (reference sequence). The trim removed 2 bases at V and 3 bases at J, leaving 9 bases unmatched. Points on this clone: Its antigen is unidentified.

Study-wide points: Among patients with Type 1 diabetes, TCRB CDR3s were moderately but significantly shorter in every one of the four CD4+ subsets.

The chain uses TRBV30 and TRBJ2-4; 8 nucleotides align to TRBD2. The sequence derives from a man between 18 and 29 years old with type 1 diabetes. Sequenced sample: naive CD4+ T cells from blood. The CDR3 DNA is TGTGCCTGGAGTCCTAGCCCGGGGGGGAACAAAAACATTCAGTACTTC. Its translation: CAWSPSPGGNKNIQYF.